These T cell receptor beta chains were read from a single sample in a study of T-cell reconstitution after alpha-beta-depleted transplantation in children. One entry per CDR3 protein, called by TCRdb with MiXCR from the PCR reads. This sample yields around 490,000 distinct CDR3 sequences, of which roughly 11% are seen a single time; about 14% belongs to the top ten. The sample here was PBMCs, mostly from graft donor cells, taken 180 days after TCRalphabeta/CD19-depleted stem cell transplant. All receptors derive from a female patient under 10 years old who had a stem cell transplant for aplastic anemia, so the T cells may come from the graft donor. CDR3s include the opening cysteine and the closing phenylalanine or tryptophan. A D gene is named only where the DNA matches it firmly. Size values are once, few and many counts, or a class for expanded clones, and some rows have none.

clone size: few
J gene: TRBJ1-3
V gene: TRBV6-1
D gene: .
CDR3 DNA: TGTGCCAGCAGGGGCGGGGGCCACGGCTCTGGAAACACCATATATTTT
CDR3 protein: CASRGGGHGSGNTIYF

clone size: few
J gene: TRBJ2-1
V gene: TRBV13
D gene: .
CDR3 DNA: TGTGCCAGCCTGGACCGCACCTACAATGAGCAGTTCTTC
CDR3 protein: CASLDRTYNEQFF

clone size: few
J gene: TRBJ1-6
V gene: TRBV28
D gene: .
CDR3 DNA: TGTGCCAGCAGTACAGGATGGAATGATAATTCACCCCTCCACTTT
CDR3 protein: CASSTGWNDNSPLHF

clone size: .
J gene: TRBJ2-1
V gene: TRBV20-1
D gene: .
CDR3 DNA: TGCAGTGCTAGAGTTCCTTGGGGGAATGAGCAGTTCTTC
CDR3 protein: CSARVPWGNEQFF

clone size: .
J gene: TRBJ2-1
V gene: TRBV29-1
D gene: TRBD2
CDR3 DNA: TGCAGCGTTGACCTCGGCGGGAGCTCCTACAATGAGCAGTTCTTC
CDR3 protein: CSVDLGGSSYNEQFF

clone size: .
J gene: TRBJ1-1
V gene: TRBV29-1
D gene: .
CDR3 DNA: TGCAGCGCGGGACATTCGAACACTGAAGCTTTCTTT
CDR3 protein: CSAGHSNTEAFF

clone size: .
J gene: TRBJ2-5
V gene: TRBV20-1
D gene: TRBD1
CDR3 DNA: TGCAGTTACGCAGGGGGTCGAGAGACCCAGTACTTC
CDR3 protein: CSYAGGRETQYF

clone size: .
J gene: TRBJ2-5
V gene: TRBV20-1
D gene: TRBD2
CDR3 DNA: TGCAGTGCAAATCTAGCGGGAGTGGAGACCCAGTACTTC
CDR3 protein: CSANLAGVETQYF

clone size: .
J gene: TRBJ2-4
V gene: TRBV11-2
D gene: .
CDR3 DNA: TGTGCCAGCAGCTTAGTAGGGGGGGGAGCTTTGAAAAACATTCAGTACTTC
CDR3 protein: CASSLVGGGALKNIQYF

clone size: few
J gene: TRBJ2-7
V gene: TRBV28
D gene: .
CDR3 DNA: TGTGCCAGCAGTTCGCAACCGGGACGTCGCGAGTACTTC
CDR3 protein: CASSSQPGRREYF

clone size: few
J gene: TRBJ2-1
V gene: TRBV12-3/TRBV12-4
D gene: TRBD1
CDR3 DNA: TGTGCCAGCAGGGGGGAACAGGGGGCTTACAATGAGCAGTTCTTC
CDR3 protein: CASRGEQGAYNEQFF

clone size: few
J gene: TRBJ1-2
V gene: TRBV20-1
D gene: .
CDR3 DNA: TGCAGTGCTAGAGGGTCCTCCGGACAGAACTATGGCTACACCTTC
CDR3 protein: CSARGSSGQNYGYTF

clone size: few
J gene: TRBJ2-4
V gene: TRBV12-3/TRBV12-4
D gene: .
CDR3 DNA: TGTGCCAGCAGTTTAGAGGCGTTATTAGCCAAAAACATTCAGTACTTC
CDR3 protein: CASSLEALLAKNIQYF

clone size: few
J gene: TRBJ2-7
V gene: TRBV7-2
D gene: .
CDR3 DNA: TGTGCCAGCAGCCCAAACGGGGCCCGCTCCTACGAGCAGTACTTC
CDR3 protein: CASSPNGARSYEQYF

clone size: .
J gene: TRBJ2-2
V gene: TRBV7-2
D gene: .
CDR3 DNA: TGTGCCAGCAGCTCGACAGTCACCGGGGAGCTGTTTTTT
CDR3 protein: CASSSTVTGELFF

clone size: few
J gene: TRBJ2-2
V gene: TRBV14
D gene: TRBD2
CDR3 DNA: TGTGCCAGCAGCCAATTCCCAGGGCTAGCGGGCGGGGAGCTGTTTTTT
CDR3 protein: CASSQFPGLAGGELFF